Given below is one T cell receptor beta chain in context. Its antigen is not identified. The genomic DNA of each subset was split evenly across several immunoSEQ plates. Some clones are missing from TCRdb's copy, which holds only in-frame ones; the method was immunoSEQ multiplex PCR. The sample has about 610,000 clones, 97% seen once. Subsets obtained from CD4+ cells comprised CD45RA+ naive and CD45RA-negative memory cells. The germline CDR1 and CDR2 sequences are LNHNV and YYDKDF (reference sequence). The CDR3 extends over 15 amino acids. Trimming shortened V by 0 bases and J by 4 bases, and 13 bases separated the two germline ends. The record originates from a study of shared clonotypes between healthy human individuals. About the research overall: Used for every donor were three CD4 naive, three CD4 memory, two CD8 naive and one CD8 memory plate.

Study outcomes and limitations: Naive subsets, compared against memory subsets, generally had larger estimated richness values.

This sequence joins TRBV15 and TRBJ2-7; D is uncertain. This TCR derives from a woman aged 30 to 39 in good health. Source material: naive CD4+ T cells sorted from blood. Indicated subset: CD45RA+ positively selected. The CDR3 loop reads CATSRESGVEYEQYF. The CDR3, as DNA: TGTGCCACCAGCAGAGAATCTGGGGTGGAGTACGAGCAGTACTTC.